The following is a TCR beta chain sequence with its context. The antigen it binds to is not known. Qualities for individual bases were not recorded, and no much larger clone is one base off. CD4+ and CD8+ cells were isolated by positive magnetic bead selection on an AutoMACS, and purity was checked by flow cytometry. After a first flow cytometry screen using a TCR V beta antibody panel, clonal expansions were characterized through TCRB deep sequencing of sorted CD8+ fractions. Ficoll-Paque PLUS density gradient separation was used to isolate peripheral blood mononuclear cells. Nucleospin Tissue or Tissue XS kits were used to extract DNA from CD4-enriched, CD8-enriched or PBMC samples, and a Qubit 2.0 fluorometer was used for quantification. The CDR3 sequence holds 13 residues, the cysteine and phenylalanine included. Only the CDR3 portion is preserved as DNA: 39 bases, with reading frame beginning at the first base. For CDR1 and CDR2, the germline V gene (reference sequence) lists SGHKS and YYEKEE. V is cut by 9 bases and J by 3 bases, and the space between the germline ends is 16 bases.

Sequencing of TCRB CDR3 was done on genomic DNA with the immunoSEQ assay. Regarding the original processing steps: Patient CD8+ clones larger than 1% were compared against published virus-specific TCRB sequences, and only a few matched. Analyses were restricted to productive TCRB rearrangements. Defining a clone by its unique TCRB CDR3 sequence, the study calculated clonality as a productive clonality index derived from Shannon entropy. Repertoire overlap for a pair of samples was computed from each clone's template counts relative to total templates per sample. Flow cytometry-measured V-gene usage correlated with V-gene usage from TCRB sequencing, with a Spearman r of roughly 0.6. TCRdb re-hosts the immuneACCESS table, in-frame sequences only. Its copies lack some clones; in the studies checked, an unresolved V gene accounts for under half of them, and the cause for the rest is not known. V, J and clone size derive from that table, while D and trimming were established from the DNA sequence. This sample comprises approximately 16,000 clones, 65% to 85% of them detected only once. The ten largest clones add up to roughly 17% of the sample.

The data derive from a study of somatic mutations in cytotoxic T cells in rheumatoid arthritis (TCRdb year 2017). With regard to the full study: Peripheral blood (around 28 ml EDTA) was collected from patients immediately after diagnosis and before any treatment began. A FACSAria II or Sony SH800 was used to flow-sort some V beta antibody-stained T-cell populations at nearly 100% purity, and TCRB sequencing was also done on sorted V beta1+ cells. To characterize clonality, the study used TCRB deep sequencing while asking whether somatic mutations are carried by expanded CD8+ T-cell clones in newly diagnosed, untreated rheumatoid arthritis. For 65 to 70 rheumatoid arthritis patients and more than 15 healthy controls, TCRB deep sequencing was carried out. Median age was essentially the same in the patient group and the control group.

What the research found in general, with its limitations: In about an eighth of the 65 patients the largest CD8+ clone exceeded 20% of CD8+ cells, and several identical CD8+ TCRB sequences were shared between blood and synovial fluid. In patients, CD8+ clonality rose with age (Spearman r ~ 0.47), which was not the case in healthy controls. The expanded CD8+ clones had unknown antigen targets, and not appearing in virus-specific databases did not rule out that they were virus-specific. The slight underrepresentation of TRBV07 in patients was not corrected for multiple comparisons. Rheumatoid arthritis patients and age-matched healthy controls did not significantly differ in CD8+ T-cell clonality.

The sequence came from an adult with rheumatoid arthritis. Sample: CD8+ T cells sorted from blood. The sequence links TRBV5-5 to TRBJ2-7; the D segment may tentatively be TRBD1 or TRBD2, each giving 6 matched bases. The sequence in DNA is TGTGCCATCCTATCTGGGGGGCTCTACGAGCAGTACTTC. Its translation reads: CAILSGGLYEQYF.